This entry describes one T cell receptor (beta chain). Its antigen is not known. The sample originates from a study of T-cell memory formation after mild COVID-19. Study observations and caveats: Prior to infection, memory already included some responding clones, suggesting cross-reactive memory joined.

With constant-segment primers, 5'RACE yielded cDNA libraries of TCR alpha and TCR beta that carried sample barcodes and UMIs. TCRdb recomputed calls from the 5' RACE reads with MiXCR, one row per CDR3 protein. The sample lists roughly 370,000 distinct CDR3 sequences; about 16% were seen once. Germline values: CDR1 LNHNV, CDR2 YYDKDF (reference sequence). The CDR3 runs to 15 residues. V lost 5 bases to trimming and J lost 5 bases; unmatched junction nucleotides: 10. The sample was PBMCs or a T cell subset sorted from them (not recorded which). The sequence was collected from a man between 18 and 35 years old who had mild COVID-19 (a few samples of this study predate the infection). Cell type and time point are not known. This chain joins TRBV15 and TRBJ2-5, with TRBD2 matching 8 bases. CDR3 amino acids: CATSPRSSGEETQYF. The CDR3 DNA reads as TGTGCCACCAGCCCTCGGAGTAGCGGGGAGGAGACCCAGTACTTC.